This TCR beta chain was profiled in a study of cytomegalovirus exposure and HLA in healthy donors. Whole-study results and caveats: Sequencing likely generated an artifact that appeared as a cluster of highly shared sequence variants. An analysis done earlier found most TCR beta V segments productive about 87% or about 30% of the time.

CDR3 length equals 15 residues. Trimming at V came to 3 bases and at J to 2 bases, leaving 7 bases not matched to a gene. Germline V gives CDR1 SGHKS, CDR2 YYEKEE (reference sequence). For this clone: What it binds is unknown.

The PCR ran on 60 Vbeta and 13 Jbeta primers. TCRdb's copy holds only in-frame clones and misses some; the assay was immunoSEQ multiplex PCR. The profile shows some 160,000 clones, 78% of them singletons. The sequencing sample was made of PBMCs. The origin of this receptor is a woman aged 40 to 50 in good health and CMV-seronegative. The chain recombines TRBV5-5 with TRBJ1-1, with 7 bases lining up with TRBD1. The CDR3 sequence is CASSSRTGTNTEAFF. CDR3 in DNA: TGTGCCAGCAGCTCCCGGACAGGAACTAACACTGAAGCTTTCTTT.